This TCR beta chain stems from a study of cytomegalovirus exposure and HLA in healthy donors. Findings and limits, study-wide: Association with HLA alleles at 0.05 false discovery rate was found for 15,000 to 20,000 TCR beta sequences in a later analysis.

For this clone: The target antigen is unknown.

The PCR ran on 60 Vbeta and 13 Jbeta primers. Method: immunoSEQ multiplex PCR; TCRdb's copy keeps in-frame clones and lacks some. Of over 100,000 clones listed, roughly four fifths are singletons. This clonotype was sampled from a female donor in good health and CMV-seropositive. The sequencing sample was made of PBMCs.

CDR3 in DNA: TGTGCCAGCAGCGCAGACAGGTTCTATGGCTACACCTTC. The encoded protein is CASSADRFYGYTF. This chain connects TRBV7-9 to TRBJ1-2, with a possible D match to TRBD1 (6 bases). The ends were cut back, 5 bases at V and 4 bases at J, with 11 bases in the middle. Germline V gene lookup returns CDR1 SEHNR and CDR2 FQNEAQ (reference sequence). This CDR3 is built from 13 residues.